The 26 T cell receptor beta chains listed next were all sequenced from one sample in a study of cytomegalovirus exposure and HLA in healthy donors. The PCR contained 60 Vbeta and 13 Jbeta primers. The method was immunoSEQ multiplex PCR; TCRdb's version includes in-frame clones alone and lacks a portion of them. The data show about 160,000 clones, 77% seen once. Sequencing was performed on PBMCs. The receptors come from a man aged 25-45 years in good health and CMV-seropositive.

The CDR3 reads CASSLIETGGSKTQYF. CDR3 bases: TGTGCCAGCAGCTTGATTGAGACAGGGGGCTCGAAGACCCAGTACTTC. V usage is TRBV5-4 and J usage is TRBJ2-5, with TRBD1 identical over 10 bases. The V and J ends lost 1 base and 6 bases, in that order; junction bases with no gene match: 9. Germline V gene sequence: CDR1 SGHNT, CDR2 YYREEE (reference sequence). The CDR3 loop spans 16 amino acids.

The J gene is TRBJ1-1, the V gene TRBV18; the match to TRBD1 covers 7 bases. Germline V gene sequence: CDR1 KGHSH, CDR2 LQKENI. There are 16 residues in the CDR3. V was pared by 5 bases and J by 1 base, with 10 bases of the junction left unmatched. In DNA, the CDR3 is TGTGCCAGCTCAGCGTCACACAGGGGAGGGAACACTGAAGCTTTCTTT. Protein product: CASSASHRGGNTEAFF.

This rearrangement joins TRBV7-9 to TRBJ1-6; D is unclear. Trimming removed 0 bases at V and 0 bases at J, with 12 bases between. This CDR3 spans 18 amino acids. Germline V gene data show CDR1 as SEHNR and CDR2 as FQNEAQ (reference sequence). The CDR3 region has the DNA TGTGCCAGCAGCTTAGCTCCGTCAGGTAGCTCCTATAATTCACCCCTCCACTTT. It is translated as CASSLAPSGSSYNSPLHF.

The chain joins TRBV29-1 to TRBJ1-5; D possibly corresponds to TRBD1 (6 bases). The CDR3 spans 14 residues. V lost 6 bases and J 0 bases, leaving 12 bases between the germline ends. Germline CDR1 reads SQVTM; CDR2 reads ANQGSEA. CDR3 DNA: TGCAGCGTCGCGGACAGACTTAGCAATCAGCCCCAGCATTTT. As protein: CSVADRLSNQPQHF.

V usage is TRBV4-3 and J usage is TRBJ2-1; the D gene is possibly TRBD2 (6 bases). The CDR3 consists of 13 residues. Trimming stripped 0 bases from V and 7 bases from J, with 7 bases between. From germline, CDR1 is LGHNA and CDR2 YSLEER. CDR3 in amino acids: CASSQEAGNEQFF. CDR3 bases: TGCGCCAGCAGCCAAGAGGCGGGAAATGAGCAGTTCTTC.

V is TRBV25-1 and J is TRBJ1-1, with 7 bases aligning to TRBD1. The CDR3 totals 14 residues. V lost 2 bases, J lost 3 bases, and 3 bases stayed unmatched. CDR1 and CDR2 (germline): MGHDK, SYGVNS. CDR3 sequence (DNA): TGTGCCAGCAGTGAAGAGGGGGCCTACACTGAAGCTTTCTTT. Amino acid sequence: CASSEEGAYTEAFF.

J is TRBJ1-1 and V is TRBV18; D is unresolved. Germline V CDR1 and CDR2: KGHSH, LQKENI. Deletions cut 0 bases from V and 6 bases from J, with 11 bases between. The CDR3 consists of 14 residues. The CDR3: CASSPPSRTPEAFF. In DNA, the CDR3 is TGTGCCAGCTCACCACCGAGTCGTACCCCTGAAGCTTTCTTT.

The V and J genes are TRBV4-3 and TRBJ1-5, with D uncertain. CDR1 and CDR2 (germline): LGHNA, YSLEER. V was clipped by 1 base and J by 4 bases, with 5 bases between them. The CDR3 spans 13 residues. The CDR3, as DNA: TGCGCCAGCAGCCAAGTCAGGAATCAGCCCCAGCATTTT. Its protein is CASSQVRNQPQHF.

The gene calls are TRBV10-2 and TRBJ2-5; D possibly corresponds to TRBD1 (5 bases). V lost 6 bases to trimming and J lost 2 bases, with 10 bases between them. Germline CDR1 reads WSHSY; CDR2 reads SAAADI. The CDR3 covers 13 residues. The CDR3 DNA is TGCGCCAGCAGCGAGAAGGGGCAAGAGACCCAGTACTTC. Translated: CASSEKGQETQYF.

CDR3 sequence: CASSSSADTQYF. Here the CDR3 DNA reads TGCGCCAGCAGCTCCTCCGCAGATACGCAGTATTTT. The chain links TRBV5-1 to TRBJ2-3; D not certain. Trimming cost V 3 bases and J 4 bases, with 6 bases left between them. CDR1 and CDR2 from the germline V gene are SGHRS and YFSETQ. The CDR3 is 12 residues long.

This clone has just a few counts. This chain links TRBV5-1 with TRBJ2-1, with 10 bases identical to TRBD1. Germline V CDR1 and CDR2: SGHRS, YFSETQ. Trimming cost V 4 bases and J 8 bases; bases outside gene matches: 6. The CDR3 is 14 amino acids. CDR3 residues: CASSPGQGTDEQFF. The CDR3 region has the DNA TGCGCCAGCAGCCCGGGACAGGGGACAGATGAGCAGTTCTTC.

This clone has a single count. The sample carries other DNA sequences with the same CDR3. This CDR3 is CASSQVRGYEQYF. The CDR3 region has the DNA TGCGCCAGCAGCCAAGTCCGAGGCTACGAGCAGTACTTC. This chain joins TRBV4-1 and TRBJ2-7; D unresolved. Germline CDR1 is MGHRA and CDR2 is YSYEKL. Between the trimmed V and J ends, which lost 1 base and 3 bases, there was a span of 7 bases. The CDR3 has 13 residues.

The rearrangement uses TRBV6-5 and TRBJ1-2; tentative D call: TRBD1 (5 bases). Between the trimmed V and J ends, which lost 2 bases and 8 bases, there was a span of 15 bases. CDR3 length: 14 amino acids. Germline V lookup: CDR1 MNHEY, CDR2 SVGAGI. This chain's CDR3 is CASSYSLGARGYTF. CDR3 DNA sequence: TGTGCCAGCAGTTACAGTCTTGGGGCACGGGGCTACACCTTC.

The rearrangement links TRBV7-9 to TRBJ2-7; 7 bases fit TRBD2. J was trimmed by 4 bases and V by 5 bases; bases with no gene match: 11. Germline V CDR1 and CDR2: SEHNR, FQNEAQ (reference sequence). The CDR3 extends over 15 amino acids. The CDR3 loop is CASSHTRLAGYEQYF. In DNA form, the CDR3 reads TGTGCCAGCAGCCATACGCGACTAGCAGGGTACGAGCAGTACTTC.

This chain links TRBV11-2 with TRBJ2-7, with D tentatively TRBD1 (6 bases). The CDR3 consists of 14 residues. Germline CDR1 SGHAT, CDR2 FQNNGV. V was cut by 2 bases and J by 3 bases, with 11 bases left in between. CDR3: CASSLQQGFYEQYF. The CDR3 region has the DNA TGTGCCAGCAGCTTACAACAGGGTTTCTACGAGCAGTACTTC.

The chain employs TRBV7-9 and TRBJ2-2; 11 bases are shared with TRBD2. The trim removed 5 bases at V and 5 bases at J, leaving 4 bases unmatched. Germline CDR1 is SEHNR and CDR2 is FQNEAQ (reference sequence). The CDR3 is made up of 15 amino acids. The CDR3 DNA sequence: TGTGCCAGCAGCCAGACTAGCGGGGCGACCGGGGAGCTGTTTTTT. It is translated as CASSQTSGATGELFF.

The rearrangement links TRBV2 to TRBJ1-1; D remains unclear. V lost 4 bases and J lost 6, with 15 bases in between. The CDR3 has 14 residues. Germline CDR1 and CDR2: SNHLY and FYNNEI. CDR3 amino acids: CASSGPRGGAEAFF. Here the CDR3 DNA reads TGTGCCAGCAGTGGCCCCCGGGGAGGCGCTGAAGCTTTCTTT.

This rearrangement joins TRBV19 to TRBJ2-7, with a possible D match to TRBD1 (6 bases). This CDR3 comprises 13 residues. Germline CDR1 is LNHDA and CDR2 is SQIVND (reference sequence). The V gene lost 5 bases and the J gene lost 2 bases, with 10 bases spanning the gap. CDR3 nucleotide sequence: TGTGCCAGTAGTGCAGGGGAACCCTACGAGCAGTACTTC. Translating it yields CASSAGEPYEQYF.

This chain joins TRBV28 and TRBJ1-6, with TRBD1 matching over 9 bases. With V trimmed by 3 bases and J by 12 bases, 6 bases remained unmatched. The CDR3 spans 14 residues. Per the germline V gene, CDR1 is MDHEN and CDR2 is SYDVKM. CDR3: CASSFRDRALPLHF. In nucleotides, the CDR3 is TGTGCCAGCAGTTTCCGGGACAGGGCCCTACCCCTCCACTTT.

This sequence joins TRBV6-4 and TRBJ2-1; 9 bases map to TRBD2. The germline V gene encodes CDR1 MRHNA and CDR2 SNTAGT. V dropped 5 bases and J dropped 7; count of bases not matched to a gene: 12. The CDR3 contains 16 residues. CDR3 residues: CASSPSGTSLGNEQFF. CDR3 nucleotide sequence: TGTGCCAGCAGTCCATCCGGGACTAGCCTGGGGAATGAGCAGTTCTTC.

A note on this clone: Other DNA sequences in this sample translate to the same CDR3. The rearrangement joins TRBV6-5 to TRBJ2-7; 9 nucleotides agree with TRBD1. CDR3 length: 15 amino acids. Germline assignment: CDR1 MNHEY and CDR2 SVGAGI. V was clipped by 5 bases and J by 0 bases; unmatched bases: 5. For the CDR3, the DNA is TGTGCCAGCAGTCTGACAGGGGGAAGCTCCTACGAGCAGTACTTC. Translated: CASSLTGGSSYEQYF.

The chain recombines TRBV28 with TRBJ1-1; 11 bases align to TRBD1. This CDR3 is 14 amino acids long. J gave up 9 bases and V 6 bases, and 9 bases lay outside the gene matches. Germline V gene sequence: CDR1 MDHEN, CDR2 SYDVKM. CDR3 DNA sequence: TGTGCCAGCAGGGTGGGGGGACAGGGGGTAAAAGCTTTCTTT. Translating gives CASRVGGQGVKAFF.

This chain connects TRBV25-1 to TRBJ2-5; D gene ambiguous. The closer fit of TRBJ2-7 to the DNA end suggests the J call may be wrong. Germline CDR1 reads MGHDK; CDR2 reads SYGVNS. CDR3 length: 13 residues. The CDR3, as DNA: TGTGCCAGCAGTGAATATTCCCCCTACGAGCAGTACTTC. Translating gives CASSEYSPYEQYF.

The gene calls are TRBV5-4 and TRBJ2-7; no definite D call. This CDR3 is 13 amino acids long. V lost 1 base and J 2 bases, leaving 7 bases between the germline ends. Germline CDR1 reads SGHNT; CDR2 reads YYREEE (reference sequence). The CDR3 sequence is CASSLYSTYEQYF. DNA for the CDR3: TGTGCCAGCAGCTTGTACAGCACCTACGAGCAGTACTTC.

The gene calls are TRBV6-5 and TRBJ1-2, with D tentatively TRBD1 (6 bases). Germline V CDR1 and CDR2: MNHEY, SVGAGI. CDR3 length equals 15 residues. Trimming stripped 5 bases from V and 0 bases from J, with 13 bases between. Here the CDR3 reads CASSTRGGTNYGYTF. The DNA for the CDR3 is TGTGCCAGCAGTACCAGGGGAGGGACTAACTATGGCTACACCTTC.

The V and J genes are TRBV15 and TRBJ1-2, with D hard to call. Trimming removed 0 bases from V and 4 bases from J, with 15 bases in between. The CDR3 spans 16 residues. Germline V gene sequence: CDR1 LNHNV, CDR2 YYDKDF (reference sequence). CDR3 loop: CATSREGSQWSYGYTF. CDR3 coding DNA: TGTGCCACCAGCAGAGAGGGCAGCCAGTGGTCCTATGGCTACACCTTC.